This entry describes one T cell receptor (beta chain). It has no known antigen specificity. No base quality values were provided; no much bigger clone lies one nucleotide off. This sample was included in a study of T cell responses to AZD1222 COVID-19 vaccine (dated by TCRdb to about 2021). About the full investigation: AZD1222 recipients given second doses at about 4 weeks or at about 12 weeks were pooled, since spike-specific TCR depth and breadth were not found to differ between the two schedules. Enrollment into the trials was organized by age into subgroups of 18-55, 56-69 and 70-plus years, and those subgroups contained approximately 150, 30 and 60 TCR-sequenced participants, respectively. TCR sequencing covered over 230 trial participants: 200 to 210 given two doses of AZD1222 and 26 given two doses of MenACWY control vaccine. Overall study results and their limits: A significant rise in spike-specific TCR breadth and depth was observed after two AZD1222 doses relative to day 0 and relative to MenACWY recipients. Nearly half of unique spike-specific TCRs reportedly recognized epitopes outside regions mutated in the B.1.351 and B.1.1.7 variants. Participants were mostly white British, with more females than males. The authors suggested clonal diversity may have been underestimated. CD4 TCRs associated with the vaccine covered the entire spike protein, and the dominant responses were in regions 160-218 and 743-854. Conclusions about previously exposed vaccinees are limited because only five to seven AZD1222 recipients were SARS-CoV-2 seropositive at baseline. Because no samples from the day 14 peak response were available, repertoires could be characterized only after the peak T cell response. The 56-69-year group was small, and its depth increase did not reach significance, likely because of low power.

The time point label of this sample denotes: baseline before first vaccination. Samples from vaccinated people were obtained from the UK trials COV001 and COV002, which included a single-blind randomized controlled phase 2/3 trial of AZD1222 (ChAdOx1 nCoV-19) in healthy adults. Trial participant PBMC samples were collected at day 0 and day 28 after the second dose for TCRbeta chain sequencing. The CDR3 regions of human TCRbeta chains were analyzed by immunosequencing. Under the source paper's analysis protocol: TCRs in the repertoires were compared against a reference library of SARS-CoV-2-specific TCRs that had been generated with the MIRA antigen-specificity platform. Breadth was defined as the fraction of unique TCRs that were SARS-CoV-2-associated, and depth was defined as the fraction of total T cells that were SARS-CoV-2-associated. Each spike-specific TCR was assigned to its reactive spike region and to a CD4 or CD8 class using the MIRA data. Log10-transformed breadth and depth values were compared by one-way ANOVA with Sidak's multiple comparisons tests. What TCRdb holds here is the immuneACCESS table cut down to in-frame rearrangements. Part of the clones is not present; checked against another copy, under half of the missing clones reflect an unresolved V gene, and the others are unexplained. That table gives V, J and clone size, and the DNA gave D and trimming. A total of about 160,000 clones appear in this sample, 90% to 95% of them only once. 0.95% to 1.5% of the sample belongs to the ten largest clones.

Including the terminal cysteine and phenylalanine, the CDR3 comprises 17 residues. The kept DNA is CDR3 alone, 51 bases in frame from the first base. V is reduced by 0 bases and J by 4 bases, leaving a spacing of 19 bases between them. Reading the germline V gene gives CDR1 SGDLS and CDR2 YYNGEE. This TCR was recovered from an adult in good health. The chain is assembled from TRBV9 and TRBJ1-1; matching of 6 bases hints at TRBD1 as the D gene. Here the sequenced sample was peripheral blood, taken on day 0 of AZD1222 vaccination. The nucleotide sequence is TGTGCCAGCAGCGTAGTATTGGGTTTTGGGGGGCCCACTGAAGCTTTCTTT. It translates to CASSVVLGFGGPTEAFF.